Here is one T cell receptor (beta chain) with its context. Assay used: immunoSEQ multiplex PCR; TCRdb lists only in-frame clones, some missing. This repertoire shows roughly 230,000 clones, 70% to 90% found once; its top ten account for around 0.97%. The sample belongs to a study of blood T cell repertoires in COVID-19. Study summary: In each case, the material was cDNA or gDNA derived from T cells, B-cell-depleted T cells, or PBMCs.

The germline V gene has CDR1 KGHDR and CDR2 SFDVKD. The CDR3 totals 17 residues. The trim removed 2 bases at V and 4 bases at J, leaving 8 bases unmatched. The specimen was peripheral blood. The chain joins TRBV24-1 to TRBJ2-3; 10 bases match TRBD1. The TCR sequence derives from a man in his forties or fifties with acute or convalescent COVID-19. CDR3 DNA sequence: TGTGCCACCAGTGATTCCCCGGGACAGGGGAGGCCAGATACGCAGTATTTT. This codes for CATSDSPGQGRPDTQYF.